The 17 T cell receptor beta chains in this list originate from one sample, sequenced in a study of T cell responses to AZD1222 COVID-19 vaccine. Clones were read by immunoSEQ multiplex PCR, and TCRdb kept only the in-frame ones, dropping some. Of fewer than 200,000 clones in the sample, approximately 90% were seen once. Sequences were derived from peripheral blood, sampled 28 days after the second AZD1222 dose. Source of these receptors: an adult who received the AZD1222 COVID-19 vaccine.

The chain uses TRBV7-9 and TRBJ1-2, with TRBD1 matching 7 bases. V shed 1 base and J 7 bases; nucleotides not matched to a gene: 3. CDR3 size: 13 residues. In germline, CDR1 is SEHNR, CDR2 FQNEAQ (reference sequence). The CDR3: CASSLGTGVGYTF. CDR3 DNA sequence: TGTGCCAGCAGCTTAGGGACAGGCGTTGGCTACACCTTC.

The table lists this clone with a count of one. The chain links TRBV18 to TRBJ2-2; D remains unclear. The CDR3 runs 17 residues. Germline V gene lookup returns CDR1 KGHSH and CDR2 LQKENI. Deletions cut 2 bases from V and 0 bases from J, with 13 bases between. The CDR3 DNA sequence: TGTGCCAGCTCACCAGCGGTGCTGTACGCGAACACCGGGGAGCTGTTTTTT. This codes for CASSPAVLYANTGELFF.

This clone was picked up one time. V gene TRBV5-1 combines with J gene TRBJ2-2; possibly TRBD1 or TRBD2 for D (5 bases each). Trimming took 2 bases from V and 4 from J, leaving 15 bases between them. CDR1 and CDR2 from the germline V gene are SGHRS and YFSETQ. The CDR3 sequence is 16 residues long. The CDR3: CASSFSGFEGTGELFF. Written as DNA, the CDR3 is TGCGCCAGCAGCTTCTCAGGGTTCGAGGGCACCGGGGAGCTGTTTTTT.

The chain links TRBV19 to TRBJ1-2; D gene unclear. The CDR3 has 15 residues. Germline CDR1 LNHDA, CDR2 SQIVND (reference sequence). V was shortened by 3 bases and J by 2 bases, with 13 bases between the two germline ends. CDR3 sequence (DNA): TGTGCCAGTAGTATTTTTCCGGGTATGAACTATGGCTACACCTTC. This codes for CASSIFPGMNYGYTF.

The chain has TRBV5-4 and TRBJ1-1; the D gene is possibly TRBD1 (5 bases). The CDR3 extends over 14 amino acids. V was pared by 1 base and J by 11 bases, with 18 bases between. The germline gives CDR1 SGHNT, CDR2 YYREEE (reference sequence). CDR3 bases: TGTGCCAGCAGCTTGTCAGGGAGTCTGGGAGGGGCTTTCTTT. This encodes CASSLSGSLGGAFF.

The chain combines TRBV7-2 with TRBJ1-3; D is unclear. V dropped 4 bases and J dropped 6 bases, with 13 bases sitting between them. Germline CDR1 and CDR2: SGHTA and FQGNSA. This CDR3 is built from 14 residues. CDR3 residues: CASSSPGRPNTIYF. CDR3 nucleotide sequence: TGTGCCAGCAGCTCCCCCGGGCGTCCAAACACCATATATTTT.

The CDR3 nucleotides read TGTGCCAGCTCACTCGACAGGCAGGACGGCTACACCTTC. This codes for CASSLDRQDGYTF. The chain has TRBV18 and TRBJ1-2; possibly TRBD1 for D (6 bases). Deletions cut 4 bases from V and 8 bases from J, with 14 bases between. CDR1 and CDR2 (germline): KGHSH, LQKENI. CDR3 size: 13 residues.

The J gene is TRBJ1-5, the V gene TRBV5-4; D is undetermined. The CDR3 runs to 16 residues. Trimming pared 4 bases from V and 0 bases from J, leaving 14 bases between. Germline V lookup: CDR1 SGHNT, CDR2 YYREEE (reference sequence). The CDR3 DNA reads TGTGCCAGCAGCGACTGGGGTGGAGGTAGCAATCAGCCCCAGCATTTT. Its translation: CASSDWGGGSNQPQHF.

The V call is TRBV18, the J call TRBJ1-2; tentatively, D is TRBD1 (5 bases). CDR3 length: 14 amino acids. Between the trimmed V and J ends, which lost 3 bases and 6 bases, there was a span of 14 bases. Looked up from germline, CDR1 is KGHSH and CDR2 is LQKENI. CDR3 nucleotide sequence: TGTGCCAGCTCACCCCTCCGGGACGGACATGGCTACACCTTC. It translates to CASSPLRDGHGYTF. Full variable domain (outside the CDR3, taken from reference TRBV18 and TRBJ1-2): NAGVMQNPRHLVRRRGQEARLRCSPMKGHSHVYWYRQLPEEGLKFMVYLQKENIIDESGMPKERFSAEFPKEGPSILRIQQVVRGDSAAYFCASSPLRDGHGYTFGSGTRLTVV.

The chain links TRBV24-1 to TRBJ2-5, with TRBD2 as a possible D gene (6 bases). Looked up from germline, CDR1 is KGHDR and CDR2 is SFDVKD. The CDR3 consists of 14 residues. Deletions cut 3 bases from V and 1 base from J, with 8 bases between. The CDR3 is CATSDGTGQETQYF. The DNA for the CDR3 is TGTGCCACCAGTGATGGGACTGGCCAAGAGACCCAGTACTTC.

This chain uses TRBV4-1 with TRBJ1-2, with D unresolved. Germline lookup yields CDR1 MGHRA and CDR2 YSYEKL. V lost 0 bases and J 5 bases, leaving 10 bases between the germline ends. The CDR3 covers 14 residues. The CDR3 DNA follows: TGCGCCAGCAGCCAAGATCAGGCTAGGTATGGCTACACCTTC. Translated, it gives CASSQDQARYGYTF.

V and J are TRBV2 and TRBJ1-2; 8 bases align to TRBD1. This CDR3 is 12 amino acids long. Germline V lookup: CDR1 SNHLY, CDR2 FYNNEI. The trim removed 4 bases at V and 5 bases at J, leaving 0 bases unmatched. The CDR3 nucleotides read TGTGCCAGCAGTGGACAGGGGTATGGCTACACCTTC. This codes for CASSGQGYGYTF. The complete variable domain, with remaining parts taken from reference TRBV2 and TRBJ1-2, reads EPEVTQTPSHQVTQMGQEVILRCVPISNHLYFYWYRQILGQKVEFLVSFYNNEISEKSEIFDDQFSVERPDGSNFTLKIRSTKLEDSAMYFCASSGQGYGYTFGSGTRLTVV.

This clone is a singleton in its sample. V is TRBV11-1 and J is TRBJ1-1, with D possibly being TRBD1 (5 bases). Germline V gene lookup returns CDR1 SGHAT and CDR2 FQDESV (reference sequence). CDR3 length equals 15 residues. V was clipped by 1 base and J by 1 base, with 10 bases between them. The CDR3 region is CASSLENRPNTEAFF. CDR3 in DNA: TGTGCCAGCAGCTTAGAAAACAGGCCGAACACTGAAGCTTTCTTT.

Only one count was recorded for this clone. The CDR3 loop is CASSEALGGTGAYEQYF. CDR3 nucleotides: TGTGCCAGCAGTGAAGCGCTAGGTGGGACAGGGGCCTACGAGCAGTACTTC. J is TRBJ2-7 and V is TRBV6-1; 10 bases map to TRBD1. The CDR3 covers 17 residues. V was clipped by 0 bases and J by 2 bases; unmatched bases: 7. Germline lookup yields CDR1 MNHNS and CDR2 SASEGT.

The chain joins TRBV19 to TRBJ1-5; 8 nucleotides line up with TRBD1. Trimming took 5 bases from V and 6 from J; bases not matched to a gene: 6. The germline gives CDR1 LNHDA, CDR2 SQIVND (reference sequence). The CDR3 runs to 14 residues. The chain's CDR3 is CASSVQGAGQPQHF. CDR3 DNA sequence: TGTGCCAGTAGTGTCCAGGGGGCGGGTCAGCCCCAGCATTTT.

The chain recombines TRBV3-1 (or the pseudogene TRBV3-2) with TRBJ2-2; TRBD1 might be the D (6 bases). Trimming took 4 bases from V and 5 from J, leaving 11 bases between them. The germline CDR1 and CDR2 sequences are LGHDT and YNNKEL (reference sequence). The CDR3 has 14 amino acids. CDR3 in amino acids: CASSLRGSTGELFF. The CDR3 DNA reads TGTGCCAGCAGCCTCAGGGGTTCTACCGGGGAGCTGTTTTTT.

J is TRBJ1-1 and V is TRBV6-6; D is unresolved. V was pared by 0 bases and J by 0 bases, with 8 bases between. Germline V gene sequence: CDR1 MNHNY, CDR2 SVGAGI (reference sequence). The CDR3 covers 15 residues. The CDR3 DNA reads TGTGCCAGCAGTTACTCGAGTCCCGTGAACACTGAAGCTTTCTTT. It translates to CASSYSSPVNTEAFF.